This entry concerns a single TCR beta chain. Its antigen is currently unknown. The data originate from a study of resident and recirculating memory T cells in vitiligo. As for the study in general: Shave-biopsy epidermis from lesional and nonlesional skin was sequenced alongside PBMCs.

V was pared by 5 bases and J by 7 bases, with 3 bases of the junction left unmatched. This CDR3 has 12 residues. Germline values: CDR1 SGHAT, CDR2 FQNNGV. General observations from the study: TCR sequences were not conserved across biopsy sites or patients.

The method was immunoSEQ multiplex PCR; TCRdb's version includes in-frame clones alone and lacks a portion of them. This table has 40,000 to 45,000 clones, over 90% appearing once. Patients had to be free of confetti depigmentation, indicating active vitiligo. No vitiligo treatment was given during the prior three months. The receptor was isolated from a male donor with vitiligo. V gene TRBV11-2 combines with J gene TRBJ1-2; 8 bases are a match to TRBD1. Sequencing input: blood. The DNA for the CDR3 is TGTGCCAGCAGCCACGACAGGGGTGGCTACACCTTC. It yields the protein CASSHDRGGYTF.